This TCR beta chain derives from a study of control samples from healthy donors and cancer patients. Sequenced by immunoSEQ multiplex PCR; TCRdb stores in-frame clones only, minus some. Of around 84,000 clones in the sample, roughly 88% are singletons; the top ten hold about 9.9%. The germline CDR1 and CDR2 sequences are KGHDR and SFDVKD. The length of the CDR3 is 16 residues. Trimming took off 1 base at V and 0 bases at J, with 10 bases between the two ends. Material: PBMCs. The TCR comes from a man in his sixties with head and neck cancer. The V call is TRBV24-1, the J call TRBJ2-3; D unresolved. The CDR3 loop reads CATSDFRGPSTDTQYF. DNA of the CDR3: TGTGCCACCAGTGATTTTCGTGGTCCAAGCACAGATACGCAGTATTTT.